The 31 T cell receptor beta chains presented below share a single source sample, sequenced in a study of blood T cell repertoires in COVID-19. Repertoires were generated with immunoSEQ multiplex PCR, while TCRdb's copy carries only in-frame clones and drops some. The sample shows 30,000 to 40,000 clones, about 90% of them seen only once. The specimen sequenced was peripheral blood. Receptors originate from a man in his sixties with active or convalescent COVID-19.

CDR3 sequence reads: CASSPTKTGGYHTQYF. CDR3 coding DNA: TGTGCCAGCAGCCCTACTAAGACGGGGGGCTACCATACGCAGTATTTT. The rearrangement uses TRBV11-2 and TRBJ2-3; the D gene is possibly TRBD2 (7 bases). Trimming shortened V by 5 bases and J by 7 bases, and 22 bases separated the two germline ends. Germline V gene sequence: CDR1 SGHAT, CDR2 FQNNGV. The length of the CDR3 is 16 residues.

This sequence joins TRBV28 and TRBJ2-1, with TRBD1 as a possible D gene (5 bases). The germline CDR1 and CDR2 sequences are MDHEN and SYDVKM. The V and J ends lost 2 bases and 6 bases respectively, with 8 bases between them. This CDR3 is built from 13 residues. The CDR3 nucleotides are TGTGCCAGCAGTTTAGGGGCTGCCAATGAGCAGTTCTTC. It yields the protein CASSLGAANEQFF.

The chain combines TRBV5-1 with TRBJ2-1; D not resolved. This CDR3 has 13 residues. The ends were cut back, 0 bases at V and 5 bases at J, with 6 bases in the middle. The V gene's germline CDR1 is SGHRS and CDR2 YFSETQ. Here the CDR3 DNA reads TGCGCCAGCAGCTTGGGGGCTCACAATGAGCAGTTCTTC. This gives the protein CASSLGAHNEQFF.

The genes are TRBV6-2 or TRBV6-3 and TRBJ2-3, with TRBD2 identical over 11 bases. The CDR3 has 17 amino acids. The V gene end was trimmed by 2 bases and the J gene end by 1 base; junction bases not matched to a gene: 5. Germline CDR1 reads MNHEY; CDR2 reads SVGEGT. CDR3 region: CASSYDRTSGRTDTQYF. CDR3 nucleotide sequence: TGTGCCAGCAGTTACGATCGGACTAGCGGGCGCACAGATACGCAGTATTTT.

V and J are TRBV2 and TRBJ1-2, with a weak D call TRBD1 (6 bases). The germline CDR1 and CDR2 sequences are SNHLY and FYNNEI. This CDR3 spans 14 amino acids. V gave up 2 bases and J gave up 4 bases, with 11 bases separating them. The DNA of the CDR3 is TGTGCCAGCAGTGAAAGGACAGACATCTATGGCTACACCTTC. Protein product: CASSERTDIYGYTF.

This clone is a singleton in its sample. The chain employs TRBV3-1 (or the pseudogene TRBV3-2) and TRBJ2-1; TRBD2 agrees at 11 bases. The CDR3 spans 15 residues. V dropped 5 bases and J dropped 7; count of bases not matched to a gene: 7. CDR1 is LGHDT and CDR2 is YNNKEL in the germline V gene (reference sequence). The CDR3 DNA follows: TGTGCCAGCAGCTTTACTAGCGGGAGTACGAATGAGCAGTTCTTC. This encodes CASSFTSGSTNEQFF.

The gene calls are TRBV12-3 or TRBV12-4 and TRBJ2-1; 7 positions match TRBD1. This CDR3 is built from 13 residues. The V and J ends lost 6 bases and 3 bases, in that order; junction bases with no gene match: 2. The CDR3 region is CASRRQGYNEQFF. Written as DNA, the CDR3 is TGTGCCAGCAGACGACAGGGCTACAATGAGCAGTTCTTC.

V usage is TRBV5-1 and J usage is TRBJ1-1; tentatively, D is TRBD1 (5 bases). Germline V gene sequence: CDR1 SGHRS, CDR2 YFSETQ. CDR3 size: 15 residues. V lost 0 bases to trimming and J lost 4 bases, with 13 bases between them. CDR3 DNA: TGCGCCAGCAGCTTGGTTGACAGACCGTCCACTGAAGCTTTCTTT. It codes for CASSLVDRPSTEAFF.

V is TRBV4-3 and J is TRBJ2-3; 9 bases match TRBD2. Germline CDR1 is LGHNA and CDR2 is YSLEER. This CDR3 spans 15 amino acids. V trimming: 4 bases; J trimming: 2 bases; junction bases outside the gene matches: 4. The CDR3 DNA reads as TGCGCCAGCAGCCCGGGACTAGCTTTCACAGATACGCAGTATTTT. Its translation: CASSPGLAFTDTQYF.

The genes are TRBV7-2 and TRBJ1-2; 7 positions match TRBD1. J lost 2 bases, V lost 4 bases, and 10 bases had no gene match. The CDR3 spans 16 residues. Germline assignment: CDR1 SGHTA and CDR2 FQGNSA. CDR3 DNA sequence: TGTGCCAGCAGCTATCGAGGCCCAGGGGGGAACTATGGCTACACCTTC. Residues: CASSYRGPGGNYGYTF.

V usage is TRBV5-4 and J usage is TRBJ1-2; 7 nucleotides match TRBD1. This CDR3 is built from 16 residues. Germline V gene lookup returns CDR1 SGHNT and CDR2 YYREEE (reference sequence). With V trimmed by 4 bases and J by 2 bases, 11 bases remained unmatched. Written as DNA, the CDR3 is TGTGCCAGCAGCCCGCGCTCCGACAGGGCCAACTATGGCTACACCTTC. It yields the protein CASSPRSDRANYGYTF.

The rearrangement uses TRBV24-1 and TRBJ2-1, with D perhaps TRBD2 (5 bases). This CDR3 has 15 amino acids. The V end was cut by 7 bases, the J end by 8 bases, with 20 bases between. Per germline, CDR1 KGHDR and CDR2 SFDVKD. This CDR3 reads CATRDRASQVDEQFF. The CDR3 nucleotides are TGTGCCACCAGGGATAGGGCTAGCCAAGTCGATGAGCAGTTCTTC.

CDR3 sequence: CASSLGGTDTQYF. DNA of the CDR3: TGCGCCAGCAGCTTAGGGGGAACAGATACGCAGTATTTT. The V gene is TRBV5-1, the J gene TRBJ2-3, with D possibly being TRBD1 (6 bases). Trimming left V 2 bases short and J 3 bases short, with 7 bases between. Germline V gene data show CDR1 as SGHRS and CDR2 as YFSETQ. The CDR3 has 13 amino acids. Using reference TRBV5-1 and TRBJ2-3 for the parts outside the CDR3, the full variable domain is KAGVTQTPRYLIKTRGQQVTLSCSPISGHRSVSWYQQTPGQGLQFLFEYFSETQRNKGNFPGRFSGRQFSNSRSEMNVSTLELGDSALYLCASSLGGTDTQYFGPGTRLTVL.

This chain links TRBV18 with TRBJ1-5, with 9 bases matching TRBD1. J gave up 6 bases and V 5 bases, and 8 bases lay outside the gene matches. This CDR3 has 15 amino acids. Germline-derived CDR1 and CDR2 are KGHSH and LQKENI. CDR3 sequence reads: CASSETGGGIQPQHF. In DNA, the CDR3 is TGTGCCAGCTCAGAAACAGGGGGCGGAATTCAGCCCCAGCATTTT.

V gene TRBV6-5 combines with J gene TRBJ2-2; D perhaps matches TRBD2 (7 bases). Trimming left V 10 bases short and J 5 bases short, with 17 bases between. The CDR3 extends over 14 amino acids. The germline CDR1 and CDR2 sequences are MNHEY and SVGAGI. The CDR3 reads CATHREGVTGELFF. The CDR3 coding sequence is TGTGCCACACACAGGGAGGGAGTTACCGGGGAGCTGTTTTTT.

V gene TRBV14 combines with J gene TRBJ1-1; D unresolved. CDR3 length: 13 residues. V dropped 1 base and J dropped 6 bases, with 9 bases sitting between them. The V gene's germline CDR1 is SGHDN and CDR2 FVKESK. CDR3 amino acids: CASSQGPGSEAFF. The CDR3 DNA is TGTGCCAGCAGCCAAGGACCCGGGTCTGAAGCTTTCTTT.

This sequence joins TRBV5-4 and TRBJ2-2; D is undetermined. CDR3 length equals 15 residues. V shed 2 bases and J shed 3 bases, with 11 bases lying between them. Germline V gene sequence: CDR1 SGHNT, CDR2 YYREEE (reference sequence). CDR3 amino acids: CASSFELFDTGELFF. The CDR3 DNA sequence: TGTGCCAGCAGCTTTGAGCTGTTCGACACCGGGGAGCTGTTTTTT. The full variable domain, its missing parts supplied by reference TRBV5-4 and TRBJ2-2, is ETGVTQSPTHLIKTRGQQVTLRCSSQSGHNTVSWYQQALGQGPQFIFQYYREEENGRGNFPPRFSGLQFPNYSSELNVNALELDDSALYLCASSFELFDTGELFFGEGSRLTVL.

The rearrangement uses TRBV6-6 and TRBJ2-2; D is unclear. The CDR3 runs to 13 residues. Trimming took 8 bases from V and 0 from J, leaving 7 bases between them. Germline V CDR1 and CDR2: MNHNY, SVGAGI (reference sequence). CDR3 DNA: TGTGCCAGCCATGAGACGAACACCGGGGAGCTGTTTTTT. Protein product: CASHETNTGELFF.

The chain carries TRBV29-1 and TRBJ2-7, with 10 bases lining up with TRBD2. Germline CDR1 reads SQVTM; CDR2 reads ANQGSEA. The CDR3 is made up of 13 amino acids. Trimming removed 7 bases from V and 4 bases from J; junction bases left unmatched: 7. The CDR3 bases are TGCAGCGCCCAAGCGGGAGGGCCTTACGAGCAGTACTTC. It codes for CSAQAGGPYEQYF.

This clone is large by share. The chain combines TRBV2 with TRBJ2-3; TRBD2 agrees at 8 bases. The CDR3 extends over 19 amino acids. The V segment lost 4 bases and the J segment 2 bases; nucleotides outside the gene matches: 17. Germline V gene data show CDR1 as SNHLY and CDR2 as FYNNEI. The CDR3 DNA reads TGTGCCAGCAGTGGTAATATGTATGCGGCGGGAGGACACACAGATACGCAGTATTTT. Its protein product is CASSGNMYAAGGHTDTQYF.

CDR3 DNA sequence: TGTGCCTGGAGCGGACAGGGGGGAGGCCAGCCCCAGCATTTT. Amino acid sequence: CAWSGQGGGQPQHF. The rearrangement links TRBV30 to TRBJ1-5, with 10 nucleotides matching TRBD1. The CDR3 has 14 residues. V lost 3 bases to trimming and J lost 7 bases; unmatched junction nucleotides: 6. Germline V gives CDR1 GTSNPN, CDR2 SVGIG (reference sequence).

The chain joins TRBV28 to TRBJ2-3; D uncertain. The CDR3 has 14 residues. The germline V and J ends were trimmed by 6 bases and 0 bases, with 10 bases remaining between them. In germline, CDR1 is MDHEN, CDR2 SYDVKM. The CDR3 sequence is CASRRYHSTDTQYF. For the CDR3, the DNA is TGTGCCAGCAGACGGTACCATAGCACAGATACGCAGTATTTT.

This chain joins TRBV7-9 and TRBJ1-2; TRBD1 matches at 7 bases. CDR3 length: 14 residues. Germline CDR1 is SEHNR and CDR2 is FQNEAQ (reference sequence). The trim removed 4 bases at V and 2 bases at J, leaving 4 bases unmatched. In nucleotides, the CDR3 is TGTGCCAGCAGCTACGTGACAGGGAACTATGGCTACACCTTC. Protein sequence: CASSYVTGNYGYTF.

The chain combines TRBV9 with TRBJ1-2; 8 nucleotides match TRBD1. Germline loops: CDR1 SGDLS, CDR2 YYNGEE. V shed 4 bases, J shed 7 bases, and the junction held 9 bases outside the gene matches. The CDR3 contains 14 residues. CDR3 in amino acids: CASSSPDRATGYTF. CDR3 coding DNA: TGTGCCAGCAGCTCGCCGGACAGGGCGACTGGCTACACCTTC.

This clone was seen once. This rearrangement joins TRBV9 to TRBJ2-1; 9 bases agree with TRBD2. The CDR3 is 15 amino acids. CDR1 is SGDLS and CDR2 is YYNGEE in the germline V gene. Trimming cost V 0 bases and J 8 bases; bases outside gene matches: 6. CDR3 loop: CASSVVAGGPDEQFF. The CDR3 DNA reads as TGTGCCAGCAGCGTAGTTGCGGGAGGGCCGGATGAGCAGTTCTTC.

The chain is built from TRBV28 and TRBJ2-7; D gene unclear. The germline V gene encodes CDR1 MDHEN and CDR2 SYDVKM. The V end lost 3 bases, the J end lost 5 bases, and 14 bases lay between the germline ends. CDR3 size: 14 residues. The chain's CDR3 is CASSFHGVRDEQYF. The DNA for the CDR3 is TGTGCCAGCAGTTTTCATGGTGTTCGGGACGAGCAGTACTTC.

This chain joins TRBV5-4 and TRBJ2-7; D unclear. The CDR3 runs 15 residues. With 4 bases removed from V and 2 bases from J, the gap between germline ends came to 16 bases. CDR1 is SGHNT and CDR2 is YYREEE in the germline V gene (reference sequence). The CDR3 is CASSILPGPTYEQYF. The CDR3 nucleotides are TGTGCCAGCAGCATCCTACCGGGTCCTACCTACGAGCAGTACTTC.

The gene calls are TRBV10-3 and TRBJ2-1, with D unclear. This CDR3 region has 14 residues. V was shortened by 2 bases and J by 7 bases, with 12 bases between the two germline ends. Per the germline V gene, CDR1 is ENHRY and CDR2 is SYGVKD. The CDR3 DNA sequence: TGTGCCATCAGTGAGGGTCTTAGAGGTAATGAGCAGTTCTTC. Translation: CAISEGLRGNEQFF.

This chain joins TRBV16 and TRBJ2-7; 10 nucleotides align to TRBD2. The CDR3 length is 17 residues. Per germline, CDR1 KGHSY and CDR2 FQNENV. Losses at the gene ends were 4 bases for V and 3 bases for J; bases not matched to a gene: 12. CDR3 coding DNA: TGTGCCAGCAGCCCCTTGTCGGCTAGCGGGAGATACTACGAGCAGTACTTC. Its translation is CASSPLSASGRYYEQYF.

The CDR3 spells CASSLVTGETQYF. The CDR3, as DNA: TGTGCCAGCAGCTTGGTTACGGGAGAGACCCAGTACTTC. The chain combines TRBV5-5 with TRBJ2-5, with no clear D. The germline gives CDR1 SGHKS, CDR2 YYEKEE (reference sequence). Between the trimmed V and J ends, which lost 0 bases and 4 bases, there was a span of 7 bases. This CDR3 region has 13 residues.

The rearrangement uses TRBV7-9 and TRBJ2-2; maybe TRBD1 (6 bases). CDR1 is SEHNR and CDR2 is FQNEAQ in the germline V gene (reference sequence). This CDR3 contains 14 residues. The V and J ends lost 5 bases and 6 bases respectively, with 13 bases between them. The CDR3 loop reads CASSSTGLPGELFF. The DNA for the CDR3 is TGTGCCAGCAGCAGCACAGGGTTGCCCGGGGAGCTGTTTTTT.